A single sample gave rise to the 32 T cell receptor beta chains below, sequenced in a study of CD8 T cells in Susac syndrome. The RNA input was about 0.45 to 1 ug, and it was reverse transcribed with random hexamers. MiXCR was run by TCRdb on the immunoSEQ multiplex PCR reads, yielding one entry per CDR3 protein. The profile covers about 300,000 distinct CDR3 sequences, with about 91% appearing a single time and around 0.18% taken by the ten largest. The sequenced sample consisted of CD8+ T cells from PBMCs. These receptors all come from a human donor with multiple sclerosis.

The chain combines TRBV4-3 with TRBJ2-3; 8 nucleotides match TRBD2. The trim removed 0 bases at V and 2 bases at J, leaving 10 bases unmatched. Germline CDR1 LGHNA, CDR2 YSLEER. The length of the CDR3 is 18 residues. CDR3 nucleotide sequence: TGCGCCAGCAGCCAAGAACATAGCGGGACTATCCTCACAGATACGCAGTATTTT. It translates to CASSQEHSGTILTDTQYF.

V gene TRBV12-3 or TRBV12-4 combines with J gene TRBJ2-5; 10 bases agree with TRBD1. The CDR3 extends over 16 amino acids. V was pared by 5 bases and J by 2 bases, with 8 bases of the junction left unmatched. The CDR3 is CASSHPDRGEQETQYF. The CDR3 DNA sequence: TGTGCCAGCAGTCACCCGGACAGGGGGGAACAAGAGACCCAGTACTTC.

The chain links TRBV19 to TRBJ2-7; D remains unclear. The germline V and J ends were trimmed by 5 bases and 1 base, with 9 bases remaining between them. The CDR3 has 13 amino acids. Germline CDR1 is LNHDA and CDR2 is SQIVND (reference sequence). The CDR3 region is CASSHGPSYEQYF. CDR3 sequence (DNA): TGTGCCAGTAGTCACGGACCGTCCTACGAGCAGTACTTC.

The V call is TRBV15, the J call TRBJ2-1, with 7 bases matching TRBD2. The CDR3 length is 14 residues. Germline V gives CDR1 LNHNV, CDR2 YYDKDF (reference sequence). The V and J ends lost 3 bases and 10 bases, in that order; junction bases with no gene match: 9. The CDR3 DNA reads as TGTGCCACCAGCAGGGATGATAGCGGGCAAGAGCAGTTCTTC. It yields the protein CATSRDDSGQEQFF. The full variable domain, completed using reference TRBV15 and TRBJ2-1, is DAMVIQNPRYQVTQFGKPVTLSCSQTLNHNVMYWYQQKSSQAPKLLFHYYDKDFNNEADTPDNFQSRRPNTSFCFLDIRSPGLGDTAMYLCATSRDDSGQEQFFGPGTRLTVL.

The chain employs TRBV5-1 and TRBJ2-2, with 9 nucleotides matching TRBD1. V lost 3 bases to trimming and J lost 4 bases; unmatched junction nucleotides: 10. Germline V lookup: CDR1 SGHRS, CDR2 YFSETQ. The length of the CDR3 is 17 residues. The CDR3 here is CASSSEIRDRVTGELFF. The CDR3 coding sequence is TGCGCCAGCAGCTCGGAGATCCGGGACAGGGTCACCGGGGAGCTGTTTTTT.

The J gene is TRBJ2-7, the V gene TRBV25-1, with D perhaps given as TRBD1 or TRBD2 (5 bases each). The length of the CDR3 is 16 residues. The V end lost 5 bases, the J end lost 1 base, and 18 bases lay between the germline ends. From germline, CDR1 is MGHDK and CDR2 SYGVNS. The chain's CDR3 is CASSKNRDQGSYEQYF. The CDR3 DNA reads TGTGCCAGCAGTAAAAACCGGGACCAAGGATCCTACGAGCAGTACTTC.

The rearrangement uses TRBV14 and TRBJ2-4; D gene ambiguous. The CDR3 is made up of 12 amino acids. With 2 bases removed from V and 5 bases from J, the gap between germline ends came to 4 bases. Germline-derived CDR1 and CDR2 are SGHDN and FVKESK. This CDR3 is CASSQYQNIQYF. As DNA, the CDR3 is TGTGCCAGCAGCCAATACCAAAACATTCAGTACTTC.

The CDR3 DNA is TGTGCCAGCAGCCAGGGATGGGGGGTAGCCTACAATGAGCAGTTCTTC. It encodes CASSQGWGVAYNEQFF. The chain is built from TRBV7-2 and TRBJ2-1, with D maybe TRBD2 (6 bases). V lost 5 bases and J 2 bases, leaving 16 bases between the germline ends. CDR3 length: 16 amino acids. CDR1 is SGHTA and CDR2 is FQGNSA in the germline V gene.

This chain uses TRBV4-2 with TRBJ2-7, with 8 bases that match TRBD2. The V gene end was trimmed by 4 bases and the J gene end by 1 base; junction bases not matched to a gene: 9. From germline, CDR1 is LGHNA and CDR2 YNFKEQ. The CDR3 runs to 16 residues. The CDR3 region is CASSPRTGRASYEQYF. CDR3 DNA: TGTGCCAGCAGCCCTCGCACCGGGAGGGCTTCCTACGAGCAGTACTTC.

The chain recombines TRBV7-9 with TRBJ2-7, with no clear D. This CDR3 spans 14 amino acids. Germline V gene sequence: CDR1 SEHNR, CDR2 FQNEAQ (reference sequence). Trimming pared 8 bases from V and 2 bases from J, leaving 16 bases between. The CDR3 DNA follows: TGTGCCAGCCAACGTGCAGGAGAGACCTACGAGCAGTACTTC. Translation: CASQRAGETYEQYF.

This clonotype was seen a few times. The gene calls are TRBV27 and TRBJ2-7; 10 nucleotides align to TRBD1. Trimming removed 2 bases from V and 2 bases from J; junction bases left unmatched: 3. Germline CDR1 and CDR2: MNHEY and SMNVEV (reference sequence). The CDR3 is 15 amino acids. CDR3 region: CASSLTGTGAYEQYF. The CDR3 DNA sequence: TGTGCCAGCAGTTTAACTGGGACAGGGGCCTACGAGCAGTACTTC.

V usage is TRBV7-3 and J usage is TRBJ2-1; a possible D gene is TRBD2 (7 bases). Germline V CDR1 and CDR2: SGHTA, FQGTGA. This CDR3 contains 14 residues. V was clipped by 6 bases and J by 11 bases, with 20 bases between them. The CDR3 coding sequence is TGTGCCAGCAGATCTAACTCACCCGGGGGGCAGCAGTTCTTC. Translating gives CASRSNSPGGQQFF. The full variable domain, rest sourced from reference TRBV7-3 and TRBJ2-1, is GAGVSQTPSNKVTEKGKYVELRCDPISGHTALYWYRQSLGQGPEFLIYFQGTGAADDSGLPNDRFFAVRPEGSVSTLKIQRTERGDSAVYLCASRSNSPGGQQFFGPGTRLTVL.

Concerning this clonotype itself: Its ends do not fully match the called genes, so a read error is possible. The chain joins TRBV6-2 or TRBV6-3 to TRBJ1-5; D unclear. The CDR3 extends over 14 amino acids. The germline V gene encodes CDR1 MNHEY and CDR2 SVGEGT. The CDR3 sequence is CAISRGNSNRPQHF. CDR3 in DNA: TGTGCCATCAGTCGGGGAAATAGCAATCGGCCCCAGCATTTT.

The J gene is TRBJ1-1, the V gene TRBV7-9; 10 nucleotides align to TRBD1. V was pared by 5 bases and J by 6 bases, with 9 bases of the junction left unmatched. CDR1 and CDR2 (germline): SEHNR, FQNEAQ (reference sequence). The CDR3 runs to 15 residues. CDR3 sequence reads: CASSLYPGQGPEAFF. In DNA form, the CDR3 reads TGTGCCAGCAGCCTCTACCCGGGACAGGGGCCTGAAGCTTTCTTT. Full variable domain (remainder filled in from reference TRBV7-9 and TRBJ1-1): DTGVSQNPRHKITKRGQNVTFRCDPISEHNRLYWYRQTLGQGPEFLTYFQNEAQLEKSRLLSDRFSAERPKGSFSTLEIQRTEQGDSAMYLCASSLYPGQGPEAFFGQGTRLTVV.

The chain employs TRBV4-2 and TRBJ2-7; D assignment may be TRBD1 or TRBD2 (5 bases each). The germline V and J ends were trimmed by 1 base and 0 bases, with 16 bases remaining between them. The CDR3 spans 17 residues. Germline V gene sequence: CDR1 LGHNA, CDR2 YNFKEQ. The CDR3 region has the DNA TGTGCCAGCAGCCAAGGGGGGTGGACACCGACCTCCTACGAGCAGTACTTC. Translated: CASSQGGWTPTSYEQYF.

This chain links TRBV29-1 with TRBJ1-1; D is ambiguous. CDR3 length: 13 amino acids. CDR1 and CDR2 from the germline V gene are SQVTM and ANQGSEA. V lost 6 bases, J lost 0 bases, and 11 bases lay in between. Written as DNA, the CDR3 is TGCAGCGTACAACCCGGGCTGAACACTGAAGCTTTCTTT. The encoded protein is CSVQPGLNTEAFF. The full variable domain, completed using reference TRBV29-1 and TRBJ1-1, is SAVISQKPSRDICQRGTSLTIQCQVDSQVTMMFWYRQQPGQSLTLIATANQGSEATYESGFVIDKFPISRPNLTFSTLTVSNMSPEDSSIYLCSVQPGLNTEAFFGQGTRLTVV.

The chain is built from TRBV19 and TRBJ2-7; 8 bases map to TRBD1. Looked up from germline, CDR1 is LNHDA and CDR2 is SQIVND (reference sequence). Trimming at V came to 4 bases and at J to 3 bases, leaving 8 bases not matched to a gene. CDR3 length: 15 amino acids. CDR3 sequence (DNA): TGTGCCAGTAGTAACGGACAGGGAGTCAACTACGAGCAGTACTTC. Its translation: CASSNGQGVNYEQYF. Drawing the rest from reference TRBV19 and TRBJ2-7, the complete variable domain is DGGITQSPKYLFRKEGQNVTLSCEQNLNHDAMYWYRQDPGQGLRLIYYSQIVNDFQKGDIAEGYSVSREKKESFPLTVTSAQKNPTAFYLCASSNGQGVNYEQYFGPGTRLTVT.

The gene calls are TRBV6-5 and TRBJ2-1; tentatively, D is TRBD1 or TRBD2 (6 bases each). With 4 bases removed from V and 8 bases from J, the gap between germline ends came to 12 bases. The CDR3 totals 13 residues. Germline assignment: CDR1 MNHEY and CDR2 SVGAGI. CDR3 DNA: TGTGCCAGCAGTTGGCTGGGGGGCGATGAGCAGTTCTTC. It encodes CASSWLGGDEQFF.

CDR3 in amino acids: CASSLILAGGRSSYNEQFF. The CDR3 DNA sequence: TGTGCCAGCAGCTTAATCCTAGCGGGAGGGAGGAGCTCCTACAATGAGCAGTTCTTC. The J gene is TRBJ2-1, the V gene TRBV7-2, with 12 positions matching TRBD2. This CDR3 is 19 amino acids long. The V and J ends lost 2 bases and 0 bases, in that order; junction bases with no gene match: 8. The germline V gene encodes CDR1 SGHTA and CDR2 FQGNSA. Together with reference TRBV7-2 and TRBJ2-1, the CDR3 gives the full variable domain: GAGVSQSPSNKVTEKGKDVELRCDPISGHTALYWYRQSLGQGLEFLIYFQGNSAPDKSGLPSDRFSAERTGGSVSTLTIQRTQQEDSAVYLCASSLILAGGRSSYNEQFFGPGTRLTVL.

V gene TRBV28 combines with J gene TRBJ2-7; 8 nucleotides match TRBD2. The CDR3 covers 18 residues. Looked up from germline, CDR1 is MDHEN and CDR2 is SYDVKM. With V trimmed by 5 bases and J by 2 bases, 17 bases remained unmatched. This chain's CDR3 is CASSLFSLAVNRTYEQYF. In DNA, the CDR3 is TGTGCCAGCAGTCTCTTCTCACTAGCGGTAAATCGGACCTACGAGCAGTACTTC.

The J gene is TRBJ1-2, the V gene TRBV24-1; D remains ambiguous. The V end lost 4 bases, the J end lost 8 bases, and 22 bases lay between the germline ends. Looked up from germline, CDR1 is KGHDR and CDR2 is SFDVKD. CDR3 length: 16 residues. CDR3 nucleotide sequence: TGTGCCACCAGTGACCCCCGTTCAGAAGTCCTCCAGGGCTACACCTTC. This translates into CATSDPRSEVLQGYTF.

The gene calls are TRBV10-3 and TRBJ2-2; D remains unclear. CDR1 ENHRY and CDR2 SYGVKD come from the germline V gene. Trimming cost V 3 bases and J 2 bases, with 7 bases left between them. This CDR3 is built from 14 residues. CDR3 coding DNA: TGTGCCATCAGTGAAGAATCAAACACCGGGGAGCTGTTTTTT. Translating it yields CAISEESNTGELFF.

The rearrangement joins TRBV9 to TRBJ1-2; D uncertain. In germline, CDR1 is SGDLS, CDR2 YYNGEE. The CDR3 has 13 residues. Between the trimmed V and J ends, which lost 4 bases and 5 bases, there was a span of 12 bases. DNA for the CDR3: TGTGCCAGCAGCCCCGACGGCGGGTATGGCTACACCTTC. Protein: CASSPDGGYGYTF.

The chain couples TRBV5-1 to TRBJ1-6, with 11 nucleotides matching TRBD1. This CDR3 spans 16 amino acids. The ends lost 0 bases at V and 6 bases at J; junction bases unmatched: 2. In germline, CDR1 is SGHRS, CDR2 YFSETQ. The CDR3 loop is CASSLGTGGRNSPLHF. The CDR3 DNA is TGCGCCAGCAGCTTGGGGACAGGGGGCCGTAATTCACCCCTCCACTTT.

This clonotype was seen just once. V gene TRBV28 combines with J gene TRBJ2-2; 8 bases fit TRBD1. Germline V gene data show CDR1 as MDHEN and CDR2 as SYDVKM. There are 15 residues in the CDR3. With V trimmed by 3 bases and J by 4 bases, 4 bases remained unmatched. CDR3 amino acids: CASSFIDRGTGELFF. In DNA form, the CDR3 reads TGTGCCAGCAGTTTTATTGACAGGGGCACCGGGGAGCTGTTTTTT.

The V gene is TRBV5-4, the J gene TRBJ2-6, with D possibly TRBD1 on 6 matching bases. Germline loops: CDR1 SGHNT, CDR2 YYREEE (reference sequence). V lost 4 bases and J 0 bases, leaving 8 bases between the germline ends. This CDR3 comprises 15 residues. The CDR3 is CASSIQGSGANVLTF. In DNA form, the CDR3 reads TGTGCCAGCAGCATACAGGGCTCTGGGGCCAACGTCCTGACTTTC.

The gene calls are TRBV29-1 and TRBJ1-1; TRBD1 is a possible D gene (5 bases). The CDR3 is made up of 12 amino acids. The germline gives CDR1 SQVTM, CDR2 ANQGSEA. V gave up 4 bases and J gave up 7 bases, with 13 bases separating them. CDR3 sequence: CSVVARAGEAFF. The CDR3, as DNA: TGCAGCGTTGTGGCCAGGGCGGGTGAAGCTTTCTTT.

This chain joins TRBV15 and TRBJ1-4; D uncertain. CDR3 length: 15 residues. Trimming took 0 bases from V and 0 from J, leaving 5 bases between them. Germline values: CDR1 LNHNV, CDR2 YYDKDF (reference sequence). In DNA form, the CDR3 reads TGTGCCACCAGCAGAGAACATTCAACTAATGAAAAACTGTTTTTT. Protein product: CATSREHSTNEKLFF.

This clonotype has a single count. The chain uses TRBV10-3 and TRBJ2-7; 12 nucleotides align to TRBD2. The J segment lost 6 bases and the V segment lost 6 bases, leaving 9 bases of the junction unmatched. The germline CDR1 and CDR2 sequences are ENHRY and SYGVKD. The CDR3 has 15 amino acids. The DNA of the CDR3 is TGTGCCATCAGGGACCTGACTAGCGGGAGCCGCGAGCAGTACTTC. Translated, it gives CAIRDLTSGSREQYF.

The rearrangement uses TRBV19 and TRBJ2-7, with 9 nucleotides matching TRBD1. The V segment lost 10 bases and the J segment 4 bases; nucleotides outside the gene matches: 11. This CDR3 is built from 14 residues. Germline V gives CDR1 LNHDA, CDR2 SQIVND (reference sequence). CDR3 bases: TGTGCCACTTCCCCGGGACAGGGTGGGTACGAGCAGTACTTC. It specifies CATSPGQGGYEQYF.

This sequence joins TRBV20-1 and TRBJ2-7, with 7 bases matching TRBD1. J lost 5 bases, V lost 0 bases, and 13 bases had no gene match. The germline CDR1 and CDR2 sequences are DFQATT and SNEGSKA (reference sequence). The length of the CDR3 is 16 residues. The CDR3 protein is CSARDFSGTDSHEQYF. The CDR3 nucleotides are TGCAGTGCTAGAGATTTCAGTGGGACAGATAGTCACGAGCAGTACTTC.

The rearrangement uses TRBV7-2 and TRBJ2-7; tentatively, D is TRBD2 (6 bases). Trimming removed 3 bases at V and 6 bases at J, with 15 bases between. The length of the CDR3 is 14 residues. Looked up from germline, CDR1 is SGHTA and CDR2 is FQGNSA. CDR3: CASSFGVGDSEQYF. The CDR3 DNA reads TGTGCCAGCAGCTTTGGTGTGGGGGACTCCGAGCAGTACTTC.